This passage covers 8 T cell receptor beta chains from one sample sequenced in a study of blood T cell repertoires in COVID-19. Produced via immunoSEQ multiplex PCR; TCRdb's table is partial and in-frame only. The data contain about 170,000 clones, over 80% of them singletons. The sample consisted of peripheral blood. Receptors originate from an elderly woman with active or convalescent COVID-19.

This clone came up once. This chain connects TRBV4-3 to TRBJ1-1; D might be TRBD1 (5 bases). The CDR3 has 16 residues. Germline loops: CDR1 LGHNA, CDR2 YSLEER. The V end lost 0 bases, the J end lost 5 bases, and 16 bases lay between the germline ends. The CDR3 nucleotides read TGCGCCAGCAGCCAAGATTTCACCCAGTACAGGACTGAAGCTTTCTTT. Translation gives CASSQDFTQYRTEAFF.

The chain couples TRBV6-5 to TRBJ2-3, with 7 bases matching TRBD1. The CDR3 consists of 12 residues. Germline CDR1 and CDR2: MNHEY and SVGAGI. V gave up 8 bases and J gave up 4 bases; unmatched junction bases: 3. The CDR3 is CASGDRADTQYF. CDR3 coding DNA: TGTGCCAGCGGCGACAGGGCAGATACGCAGTATTTT.

The chain employs TRBV10-3 and TRBJ1-4, with TRBD1 as a possible D gene (6 bases). The germline V gene has CDR1 ENHRY and CDR2 SYGVKD. This CDR3 contains 14 residues. V was trimmed by 10 bases and J by 2 bases, leaving 14 bases between them. CDR3 nucleotides: TGTGCCACAGGGGCAGGGCGGACTAATGAAAAACTGTTTTTT. Residues: CATGAGRTNEKLFF.

This clone was seen more than once but under ten times. The chain has TRBV18 and TRBJ1-2; 7 nucleotides agree with TRBD1. The CDR3 covers 16 residues. CDR1 is KGHSH and CDR2 is LQKENI in the germline V gene. The ends lost 3 bases at V and 0 bases at J; junction bases unmatched: 7. The CDR3 loop reads CASSPPGGTANYGYTF. CDR3 in DNA: TGTGCCAGCTCACCGCCGGGAGGGACAGCTAACTATGGCTACACCTTC.

The chain combines TRBV9 with TRBJ2-2; TRBD1 matches at 10 bases. The CDR3 totals 17 residues. Per germline, CDR1 SGDLS and CDR2 YYNGEE. Losses at the gene ends were 1 base for V and 6 bases for J; bases not matched to a gene: 9. This chain's CDR3 is CASSVTDRGQTPGELFF. The CDR3 bases are TGTGCCAGCAGCGTAACCGACAGGGGGCAGACCCCCGGGGAGCTGTTTTTT.

This chain joins TRBV6-2 or TRBV6-3 and TRBJ2-7; 7 bases are a match to TRBD1. This CDR3 has 13 amino acids. V dropped 2 bases and J dropped 4; count of bases not matched to a gene: 2. The V gene's germline CDR1 is MNHEY and CDR2 SVGEGT. CDR3 region: CASSYDRVYEQYF. The CDR3 nucleotides are TGTGCCAGCAGTTACGACAGGGTGTACGAGCAGTACTTC.

CDR3 in amino acids: CASRSGGLDEKLFF. The CDR3, as DNA: TGTGCCAGCAGGTCAGGGGGTCTGGATGAAAAACTGTTTTTT. The chain links TRBV6-5 to TRBJ1-4; 7 bases map to TRBD1. This CDR3 is 14 amino acids long. With V trimmed by 6 bases and J by 6 bases, 7 bases remained unmatched. From germline, CDR1 is MNHEY and CDR2 SVGAGI.

The chain is built from TRBV6-5 and TRBJ2-3, with D unresolved. The germline V gene has CDR1 MNHEY and CDR2 SVGAGI. The length of the CDR3 is 14 residues. Trimming pared 0 bases from V and 4 bases from J, leaving 8 bases between. The CDR3 is CASSYSRSADTQYF. The CDR3 bases are TGTGCCAGCAGTTACTCGAGGAGCGCAGATACGCAGTATTTT.